This TCR beta chain is from a study of post-analysis software for immune sequencing data. General study points: Elevated frequency relative to controls characterized four or five TRBV segments in patients, TRBV5-6, TRBV5-1 and TRBV20-1 among them.

The germline V and J ends were trimmed by 3 bases and 4 bases, with 33 bases remaining between them. The CDR3 runs 20 residues. CDR1 is DFQATT, CDR2 SNEGSKA, per germline (reference sequence). Prepared libraries of TCR beta cDNA carried unique molecular identifiers. Input of about 0.95 to 10 million T cells yielded 400,000 to 550,000 cDNA molecules. TCRdb processed the PCR reads anew with MiXCR; each CDR3 protein has one entry. The sample consists of roughly 600,000 distinct CDR3 sequences, around 47% of them appearing once. A remark on this clonotype: Its target is unknown.

Specimen: blood. The receptor comes from a girl between 5 and 17 years old with multiple sclerosis. This chain links TRBV20-1 with TRBJ1-2, with D possibly TRBD1 on 5 matching bases. CDR3 in amino acids: CSASMRRRVHPTASPYGYTF. CDR3 DNA sequence: TGCAGTGCTAGTATGCGTCGCCGGGTTCACCCGACAGCTTCGCCCTATGGCTACACCTTC.